This section outlines one T cell receptor beta chain sequence together with its context. Its antigen is currently unknown. This specimen comes from a study of shared clonotypes between healthy human individuals. Germline V gives CDR1 SGHAT, CDR2 FQDESV (reference sequence). The V segment lost 5 bases and the J segment 7 bases; nucleotides outside the gene matches: 13. The CDR3 length is 15 residues. Terminally differentiated effector memory CD45RA+ cells were excluded from the naive CD8 cells, which were CD45RO-negative and positively selected for CCR7. The assay was immunoSEQ multiplex PCR, and TCRdb's table has in-frame clones only and misses some. This table has approximately 810,000 clones, nearly 95% appearing once. Whole-study results and caveats: There were few donors, and this limited the genetic and exposure-history diversity represented.

The TCR originated in a man aged 25 to 40 in good health. The chain has TRBV11-1 and TRBJ2-5, with 7 bases matching TRBD1. Input material: naive CD8+ T cells sorted from blood. CDR3 region: CASSPSRGTEGTQYF. CDR3 sequence (DNA): TGTGCCAGCAGCCCGTCGAGAGGGACAGAAGGGACCCAGTACTTC.